This is a list of T cell receptor beta chains from one sample in a study of shared clonotypes between healthy human individuals. Using immunoSEQ multiplex PCR, the repertoire was profiled, and TCRdb retains in-frame clones only, with some absent. Among roughly 2.6 million clones listed, approximately 90% were seen once. The sequenced material came from naive CD4+ T cells sorted from blood. These receptors all come from a man between 18 and 29 years old in good health. CDR3s include the opening cysteine and the closing phenylalanine or tryptophan. D genes are given only for firm matches. Clone size is given for some rows only: seen once, a few or many times, or a class if the clone is expanded.

v_call: TRBV10-3; j_call: TRBJ2-7; clone_size: -; d_call: -; cdr3_aa: CAIKRSDGYEQYF; cdr3_nt: TGTGCCATCAAAAGATCGGACGGCTACGAGCAGTACTTC
v_call: TRBV5-1; j_call: TRBJ1-3; clone_size: once; d_call: -; cdr3_aa: CASSRTASGNTIYF; cdr3_nt: TGCGCCAGCAGTCGGACAGCCTCTGGAAACACCATATATTTT
v_call: TRBV5-1; j_call: TRBJ1-1; clone_size: -; d_call: TRBD1; cdr3_aa: CASSLTGATEAFF; cdr3_nt: TGCGCCAGCAGCTTGACAGGGGCCACTGAAGCTTTCTTT
v_call: TRBV6-1; j_call: TRBJ1-5; clone_size: -; d_call: -; cdr3_aa: CASSEGPVGVDQPQHF; cdr3_nt: TGTGCCAGCAGTGAAGGACCTGTGGGGGTAGATCAGCCCCAGCATTTT
v_call: TRBV28; j_call: TRBJ1-6; clone_size: -; d_call: -; cdr3_aa: CASRLSSYNSPLHF; cdr3_nt: TGTGCCAGCAGACTGAGCTCCTATAATTCACCCCTCCACTTT
v_call: TRBV14; j_call: TRBJ2-2; clone_size: -; d_call: -; cdr3_aa: CASSRHTGSNTGELFF; cdr3_nt: TGTGCCAGCAGCCGCCACACAGGTTCCAACACCGGGGAGCTGTTTTTT
v_call: TRBV7-6; j_call: TRBJ2-1; clone_size: -; d_call: TRBD2; cdr3_aa: CASRKTSGNNEQFF; cdr3_nt: TGTGCCAGCAGGAAGACTAGCGGCAACAATGAGCAGTTCTTC
v_call: TRBV4-1; j_call: TRBJ2-5; clone_size: once; d_call: -; cdr3_aa: CASSRWQGFVGETQYF; cdr3_nt: TGCGCCAGCAGCCGTTGGCAGGGTTTCGTAGGAGAGACCCAGTACTTC
v_call: TRBV29-1; j_call: TRBJ2-1; clone_size: -; d_call: -; cdr3_aa: CSVELQREQFF; cdr3_nt: TGCAGCGTTGAGTTGCAGCGGGAGCAGTTCTTC
v_call: TRBV2; j_call: TRBJ2-7; clone_size: -; d_call: -; cdr3_aa: CASSDAVGSYEQYF; cdr3_nt: TGTGCCAGCAGTGACGCGGTAGGCTCCTACGAGCAGTACTTC
v_call: TRBV18; j_call: TRBJ1-2; clone_size: -; d_call: -; cdr3_aa: CASSPPTGNNYGYTF; cdr3_nt: TGTGCCAGCTCACCGCCAACAGGGAATAACTATGGCTACACCTTC
v_call: TRBV28; j_call: TRBJ1-5; clone_size: -; d_call: TRBD1; cdr3_aa: CASVRQGGNQPQHF; cdr3_nt: TGTGCCAGCGTACGACAGGGAGGGAATCAGCCCCAGCATTTT
v_call: TRBV5-1; j_call: TRBJ2-7; clone_size: -; d_call: -; cdr3_aa: CASSRGGTAISYEQYF; cdr3_nt: TGCGCCAGCAGTAGGGGCGGGACAGCAATCTCCTACGAGCAGTACTTC
v_call: TRBV11-1; j_call: TRBJ2-7; clone_size: -; d_call: -; cdr3_aa: CASSLVSPGTGEQYF; cdr3_nt: TGTGCCAGCAGCTTAGTTAGTCCAGGGACGGGCGAGCAGTACTTC
v_call: TRBV28; j_call: TRBJ1-5; clone_size: -; d_call: -; cdr3_aa: CASRFPLGGQPQHF; cdr3_nt: TGTGCCAGCAGGTTTCCCCTAGGGGGACAGCCCCAGCATTTT
v_call: TRBV5-1; j_call: TRBJ2-3; clone_size: -; d_call: -; cdr3_aa: CASSPRVSGRTDTQYF; cdr3_nt: TGCGCCAGCAGCCCCCGGGTTAGCGGACGCACAGATACGCAGTATTTT
v_call: TRBV11-2; j_call: TRBJ2-3; clone_size: -; d_call: TRBD2; cdr3_aa: CASSIAGRTDTQYF; cdr3_nt: TGTGCCAGCAGCATAGCGGGACGCACAGATACGCAGTATTTT
v_call: TRBV12-5; j_call: TRBJ2-1; clone_size: -; d_call: -; cdr3_aa: CASGLVNQRYNEQFF; cdr3_nt: TGTGCTAGTGGTTTGGTGAATCAGAGATACAATGAGCAGTTCTTC
v_call: TRBV10-3; j_call: TRBJ2-2; clone_size: -; d_call: TRBD1; cdr3_aa: CAIRTTGITGELFF; cdr3_nt: TGTGCCATCAGAACGACAGGGATCACCGGGGAGCTGTTTTTT
v_call: TRBV6-5; j_call: TRBJ1-6; clone_size: -; d_call: -; cdr3_aa: CASWSGLNSPLHF; cdr3_nt: TGTGCCAGCTGGTCAGGGCTTAATTCACCCCTCCACTTT
v_call: TRBV18; j_call: TRBJ2-3; clone_size: -; d_call: -; cdr3_aa: CASSQKGVPADTQYF; cdr3_nt: TGTGCCAGCTCACAGAAGGGGGTCCCGGCAGATACGCAGTATTTT
v_call: TRBV18; j_call: TRBJ2-2; clone_size: -; d_call: TRBD1; cdr3_aa: CASRSGQGSTGELFF; cdr3_nt: TGTGCCAGCCGTTCGGGACAGGGAAGCACCGGGGAGCTGTTTTTT
v_call: TRBV6-6; j_call: TRBJ2-1; clone_size: -; d_call: -; cdr3_aa: CASSFQGSSYNEQFF; cdr3_nt: TGTGCCAGCAGTTTTCAAGGGAGCTCCTACAATGAGCAGTTCTTC
v_call: TRBV6-1; j_call: TRBJ1-6; clone_size: -; d_call: TRBD1; cdr3_aa: CASSAGTAQNSPLHF; cdr3_nt: TGTGCCAGCAGTGCTGGGACAGCACAAAATTCACCCCTCCACTTT
v_call: TRBV5-4; j_call: TRBJ2-1; clone_size: -; d_call: -; cdr3_aa: CASSLGGTPSYNEQFF; cdr3_nt: TGTGCCAGCAGCTTGGGGGGGACTCCTTCCTACAATGAGCAGTTCTTC
v_call: TRBV5-4; j_call: TRBJ2-7; clone_size: -; d_call: TRBD1; cdr3_aa: CASSRDSLLSSYEQYF; cdr3_nt: TGTGCCAGCAGCCGGGACAGCTTACTTAGCTCCTACGAGCAGTACTTC
v_call: TRBV5-5; j_call: TRBJ1-2; clone_size: -; d_call: -; cdr3_aa: CASSNAIPYGLASHGYTF; cdr3_nt: TGTGCCAGCAGCAACGCTATACCTTACGGATTAGCATCGCATGGCTACACCTTC
v_call: TRBV5-1; j_call: TRBJ2-7; clone_size: -; d_call: -; cdr3_aa: CASSFNVGGNYEQYF; cdr3_nt: TGCGCCAGCAGCTTCAACGTCGGCGGAAACTACGAGCAGTACTTC
v_call: TRBV2; j_call: TRBJ2-7; clone_size: -; d_call: TRBD2; cdr3_aa: CASSPGTTSYEQYF; cdr3_nt: TGTGCCAGCAGCCCCGGGACTACCAGTTACGAGCAGTACTTC
v_call: TRBV4-1; j_call: TRBJ2-1; clone_size: -; d_call: -; cdr3_aa: CASSQVPSSYNEQFF; cdr3_nt: TGCGCCAGCAGCCAAGTCCCGAGCTCCTACAATGAGCAGTTCTTC
v_call: TRBV11-3; j_call: TRBJ2-2; clone_size: -; d_call: -; cdr3_aa: CASSLKYTGELFF; cdr3_nt: TGTGCCAGCAGCTTAAAGTACACCGGGGAGCTGTTTTTT
v_call: TRBV18; j_call: TRBJ2-3; clone_size: -; d_call: TRBD2; cdr3_aa: CASSPTGLAADTQYF; cdr3_nt: TGTGCCAGCTCACCTACGGGACTAGCGGCAGATACGCAGTATTTT
v_call: TRBV5-1; j_call: TRBJ2-7; clone_size: -; d_call: TRBD1; cdr3_aa: CASSSGPGQHYEQYF; cdr3_nt: TGCGCCAGCAGCTCCGGACCGGGACAGCACTACGAGCAGTACTTC
v_call: TRBV6-1; j_call: TRBJ2-1; clone_size: -; d_call: TRBD2; cdr3_aa: CASSEVPPGLAYEQFF; cdr3_nt: TGTGCCAGCAGTGAGGTTCCTCCGGGACTAGCCTATGAGCAGTTCTTC
v_call: TRBV20-1; j_call: TRBJ2-3; clone_size: once; d_call: -; cdr3_aa: CSASPGDTQYF; cdr3_nt: TGCAGTGCTAGTCCCGGGGATACGCAGTATTTT
v_call: TRBV7-8; j_call: TRBJ1-2; clone_size: -; d_call: TRBD1; cdr3_aa: CASSLGGTGGSGYTF; cdr3_nt: TGTGCCAGCAGCTTAGGAGGGACAGGGGGGTCTGGCTACACCTTC
v_call: TRBV18; j_call: TRBJ1-4; clone_size: once; d_call: TRBD1; cdr3_aa: CASSPTGGSHEKLFF; cdr3_nt: TGTGCCAGCTCACCAACAGGGGGATCCCATGAAAAACTGTTTTTT
v_call: TRBV7-9; j_call: TRBJ1-2; clone_size: -; d_call: TRBD1; cdr3_aa: CASSSGQALSGGYTF; cdr3_nt: TGTGCCAGCAGCTCCGGACAGGCGTTATCCGGTGGCTACACCTTC
v_call: TRBV28; j_call: TRBJ2-7; clone_size: -; d_call: -; cdr3_aa: CASSHDPRQYF; cdr3_nt: TGTGCCAGCAGTCACGATCCGAGGCAGTACTTC
v_call: TRBV5-1; j_call: TRBJ2-7; clone_size: -; d_call: TRBD2; cdr3_aa: CASSRTSGPYEQYF; cdr3_nt: TGCGCCAGCAGCCGGACTAGCGGACCCTACGAGCAGTACTTC
v_call: TRBV6-4; j_call: TRBJ1-1; clone_size: -; d_call: -; cdr3_aa: CASTAPGASGTYTEAFF; cdr3_nt: TGTGCCAGCACCGCGCCAGGGGCCTCCGGTACCTACACTGAAGCTTTCTTT
v_call: TRBV7-2; j_call: TRBJ2-3; clone_size: -; d_call: -; cdr3_aa: CASSLVYRGMRTSTDTQYF; cdr3_nt: TGTGCCAGCAGCTTAGTGTATCGGGGTATGCGTACTAGCACAGATACGCAGTATTTT
v_call: TRBV28; j_call: TRBJ1-5; clone_size: -; d_call: -; cdr3_aa: CASSKGGTNQPQHF; cdr3_nt: TGTGCCAGCAGCAAGGGGGGGACTAATCAGCCCCAGCATTTT
v_call: TRBV15; j_call: TRBJ2-1; clone_size: -; d_call: TRBD2; cdr3_aa: CATGGRGTYNEQFF; cdr3_nt: TGTGCCACCGGAGGGCGGGGGACCTACAATGAGCAGTTCTTC
v_call: TRBV19; j_call: TRBJ1-5; clone_size: -; d_call: -; cdr3_aa: CASSIGQRYQPQHF; cdr3_nt: TGTGCCAGTAGTATCGGACAGAGATATCAGCCCCAGCATTTT
v_call: TRBV4-3; j_call: TRBJ2-7; clone_size: -; d_call: -; cdr3_aa: CASSQALDYSYEQYF; cdr3_nt: TGCGCCAGCAGCCAAGCATTAGACTACTCCTACGAGCAGTACTTC
v_call: TRBV7-9; j_call: TRBJ2-5; clone_size: -; d_call: -; cdr3_aa: CASSYGADQETQYF; cdr3_nt: TGTGCCAGCAGCTATGGAGCTGATCAAGAGACCCAGTACTTC
v_call: TRBV27; j_call: TRBJ2-3; clone_size: -; d_call: TRBD2; cdr3_aa: CASSARLAVSTDTQYF; cdr3_nt: TGTGCCAGCAGTGCAAGACTAGCGGTGAGCACAGATACGCAGTATTTT
v_call: TRBV4-2; j_call: TRBJ2-7; clone_size: once; d_call: -; cdr3_aa: CASSQDGRAQYF; cdr3_nt: TGTGCCAGCAGCCAAGATGGCAGGGCCCAGTACTTC
v_call: TRBV6-5; j_call: TRBJ2-5; clone_size: -; d_call: -; cdr3_aa: CASRRGGEETQYF; cdr3_nt: TGTGCCAGCAGACGAGGGGGGGAAGAGACCCAGTACTTC
v_call: TRBV7-2; j_call: TRBJ2-7; clone_size: -; d_call: TRBD1; cdr3_aa: CASSSPDRGHEQYF; cdr3_nt: TGTGCCAGCAGCTCCCCGGACAGGGGACACGAGCAGTACTTC
v_call: TRBV6-5; j_call: TRBJ2-1; clone_size: -; d_call: TRBD2; cdr3_aa: CASSFTGLAGNNEQFF; cdr3_nt: TGTGCCAGCAGTTTCACGGGACTAGCGGGAAACAATGAGCAGTTCTTC
v_call: TRBV6-5; j_call: TRBJ1-5; clone_size: once; d_call: -; cdr3_aa: CASSASGAQPQHF; cdr3_nt: TGTGCCAGCAGTGCCTCGGGGGCTCAGCCCCAGCATTTT
v_call: TRBV2; j_call: TRBJ1-5; clone_size: -; d_call: -; cdr3_aa: CASSGGTASNQPQHF; cdr3_nt: TGTGCCAGCTCAGGTGGGACTGCGAGCAATCAGCCCCAGCATTTT
v_call: TRBV7-9; j_call: TRBJ1-4; clone_size: -; d_call: -; cdr3_aa: CASSLGGLTNEKLFF; cdr3_nt: TGTGCCAGCAGCTTAGGCGGCCTTACTAATGAAAAACTGTTTTTT